This T cell receptor (beta chain) was sequenced during a study of blood T cell repertoires in COVID-19. The CDR3 length is 14 residues. Per the germline V gene, CDR1 is MNHNS and CDR2 is SASEGT. Trimming stripped 5 bases from V and 1 base from J, with 9 bases between. This clone was observed a handful of times. In the original workflow: Amplifying reference gene primers gave estimates of nucleated cell counts. Repertoires were generated with immunoSEQ multiplex PCR, while TCRdb's copy carries only in-frame clones and drops some. Clone size and the V and J calls come from that table; the DNA yielded D and trimming. The table includes approximately 46,000 clones, approximately 81% detected once.

This receptor was identified in a woman aged 70-85 years with acute or convalescent COVID-19. The sequenced sample was peripheral blood. The chain couples TRBV6-1 to TRBJ1-3, with D maybe TRBD1 (6 bases). DNA for the CDR3: TGTGCCAGCAGTCAAACAGGGTCTGGAAACACCATATATTTT. Translating it yields CASSQTGSGNTIYF.